Listed below are T cell receptor beta chains from one sample, sequenced in a study of radiotherapy plus CTLA-4 blockade in lung cancer. TCRdb's table, derived via immunoSEQ multiplex PCR, lists solely in-frame clones and lacks some. Among around 99,000 clones listed, around 90% were seen once. Sample: peripheral blood, taken from a patient treated with radiotherapy plus ipilimumab. These receptor sequences come from a human donor with non-small cell lung cancer that progressed on radiotherapy plus ipilimumab. Each CDR3 is given with its conserved first and last residue. Each record gives: V gene, clone size, J gene, D gene, CDR3 DNA, CDR3 protein. D genes are given only for firm matches. Clone sizes are given selectively: once, few, many, or a class where the clone is expanded.

v_call: TRBV4-2
clone_size: NA
j_call: TRBJ1-1
d_call: NA
cdr3_nt: TGTGCCAGCAGCCCCCGATTTGGCGGGAACACTGAAGCTTTCTTT
cdr3_aa: CASSPRFGGNTEAFF

v_call: TRBV2
clone_size: NA
j_call: TRBJ1-4
d_call: NA
cdr3_nt: TGTGCCAGCAATCTCGTAGAGGGGGGTCTTAATGAAAAACTGTTTTTT
cdr3_aa: CASNLVEGGLNEKLFF

v_call: TRBV2
clone_size: NA
j_call: TRBJ2-3
d_call: NA
cdr3_nt: TGTGCCAGCAGTGAACTCCTTAGCCTGGACACAGATACGCAGTATTTT
cdr3_aa: CASSELLSLDTDTQYF

v_call: TRBV6-1
clone_size: NA
j_call: TRBJ2-1
d_call: TRBD2
cdr3_nt: TGTGCCAGCAGTGGGAAACTAGCGGGGGGCCGTCCCCGCTACAATGAGCAGTTCTTC
cdr3_aa: CASSGKLAGGRPRYNEQFF

v_call: TRBV7-9
clone_size: NA
j_call: TRBJ1-1
d_call: NA
cdr3_nt: TGTGCCAGCAGCCCAGACACTGAAGCTTTCTTT
cdr3_aa: CASSPDTEAFF

v_call: TRBV6-5
clone_size: NA
j_call: TRBJ1-2
d_call: NA
cdr3_nt: TGTGCCAGCAATCCGAAGACATGGATTCATGGCTACACCTTC
cdr3_aa: CASNPKTWIHGYTF

v_call: TRBV5-4
clone_size: NA
j_call: TRBJ2-2
d_call: TRBD2
cdr3_nt: TGTGCCAGCAACATAGCGGGAGGAACCGGGGAGCTGTTTTTT
cdr3_aa: CASNIAGGTGELFF

v_call: TRBV12-5
clone_size: NA
j_call: TRBJ2-5
d_call: TRBD2
cdr3_nt: TGTGCTAGTGGTCCGGGACTAGCGGGTCAAGAGACCCAGTACTTC
cdr3_aa: CASGPGLAGQETQYF

v_call: TRBV27
clone_size: NA
j_call: TRBJ1-5
d_call: TRBD1
cdr3_nt: TGTGCCAGCAGTCCAACAGGGGCCCACAATCAGCCCCAGCATTTT
cdr3_aa: CASSPTGAHNQPQHF

v_call: TRBV5-5
clone_size: once
j_call: TRBJ2-7
d_call: NA
cdr3_nt: TGTGCCAGCAGCTTAAAGGACGGAACCTACGAGCAGTACTTC
cdr3_aa: CASSLKDGTYEQYF

v_call: TRBV4-1
clone_size: NA
j_call: TRBJ2-7
d_call: NA
cdr3_nt: TGCGCCAGCAGCCTCAGGGCTGGCCTATCCACCTACGAGCAGTACTTC
cdr3_aa: CASSLRAGLSTYEQYF

v_call: TRBV19
clone_size: few
j_call: TRBJ1-2
d_call: NA
cdr3_nt: TGTGCCAGTACCCAAAATACACAGAACTATGGCTACACCTTC
cdr3_aa: CASTQNTQNYGYTF

v_call: TRBV5-1
clone_size: NA
j_call: TRBJ2-3
d_call: TRBD2
cdr3_nt: TGCGCCAGCAGCAGCGGACTAGCGGGAGGGGGGCTCACAGATACGCAGTATTTT
cdr3_aa: CASSSGLAGGGLTDTQYF

v_call: TRBV5-6
clone_size: once
j_call: TRBJ1-1
d_call: NA
cdr3_nt: TGTGCCAGCAGCTTGGGTCCGTCTCCGGACACTGAAGCTTTCTTT
cdr3_aa: CASSLGPSPDTEAFF

v_call: TRBV9
clone_size: NA
j_call: TRBJ1-3
d_call: NA
cdr3_nt: TGTGCCAGCAGCGCCTCAGGGTCAGGAAACACCATATATTTT
cdr3_aa: CASSASGSGNTIYF

v_call: TRBV7-8
clone_size: NA
j_call: TRBJ1-5
d_call: NA
cdr3_nt: TGTGCCAGCAGCTTGGAGGGGGGTAGCAATCAGCCCCAGCATTTT
cdr3_aa: CASSLEGGSNQPQHF

v_call: TRBV5-4
clone_size: NA
j_call: TRBJ2-7
d_call: TRBD2
cdr3_nt: TGTGCCAGCAGCTTCGGAGGGACTAGCAGCTCCTACGAGCAGTACTTC
cdr3_aa: CASSFGGTSSSYEQYF

v_call: TRBV7-3
clone_size: NA
j_call: TRBJ2-1
d_call: TRBD1
cdr3_nt: TGTGCCAGCAGGGGGTCGGAGACAGGGAGAAATGAGCAGTTCTTC
cdr3_aa: CASRGSETGRNEQFF

v_call: TRBV21-1
clone_size: NA
j_call: TRBJ1-1
d_call: NA
cdr3_nt: TGTGCCAGCAGCAAAGTAGGAGGGAGGCATACTGAAGCTTTCTTT
cdr3_aa: CASSKVGGRHTEAFF

v_call: TRBV9
clone_size: NA
j_call: TRBJ2-2
d_call: NA
cdr3_nt: TGTGCCAGCACCCTAACCGGAGGCACGGCGGCGACCGGGGAGCTGTTTTTT
cdr3_aa: CASTLTGGTAATGELFF